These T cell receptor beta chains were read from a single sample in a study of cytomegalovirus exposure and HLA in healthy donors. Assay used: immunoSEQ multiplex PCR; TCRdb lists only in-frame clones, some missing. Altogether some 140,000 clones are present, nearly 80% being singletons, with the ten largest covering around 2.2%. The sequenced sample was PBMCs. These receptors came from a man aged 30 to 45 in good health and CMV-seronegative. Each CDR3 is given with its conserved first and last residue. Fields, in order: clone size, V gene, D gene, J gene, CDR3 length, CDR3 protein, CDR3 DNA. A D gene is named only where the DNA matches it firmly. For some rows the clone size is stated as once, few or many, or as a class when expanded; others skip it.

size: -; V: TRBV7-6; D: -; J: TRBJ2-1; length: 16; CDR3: CASSLAVARSYNEQFF; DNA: TGTGCCAGCAGCTTAGCGGTAGCGCGCTCCTACAATGAGCAGTTCTTC
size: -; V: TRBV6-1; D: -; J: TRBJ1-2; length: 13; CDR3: CARTTGTYYGYTF; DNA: TGTGCCAGGACCACCGGGACTTACTATGGCTACACCTTC
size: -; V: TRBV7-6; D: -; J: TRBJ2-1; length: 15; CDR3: CASSLVGSIYNEQFF; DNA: TGTGCCAGCAGCTTAGTGGGCAGCATCTACAATGAGCAGTTCTTC
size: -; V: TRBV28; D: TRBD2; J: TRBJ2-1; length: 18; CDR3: CASSSPRGTSGSGNEQFF; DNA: TGTGCCAGCAGTTCCCCCCGCGGGACTAGCGGGAGTGGAAATGAGCAGTTCTTC
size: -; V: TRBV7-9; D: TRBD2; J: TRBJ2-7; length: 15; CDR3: CSSSGTSGRSFEQYF; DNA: TGTTCCAGCAGTGGGACTAGCGGGAGGTCTTTCGAGCAGTACTTC
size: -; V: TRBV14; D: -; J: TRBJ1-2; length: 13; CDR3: CASSQGEFGGYTF; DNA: TGTGCCAGCAGCCAAGGGGAGTTCGGCGGCTACACCTTC
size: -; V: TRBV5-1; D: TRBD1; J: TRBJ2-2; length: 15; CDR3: CASSLPGQGSGELFF; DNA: TGCGCCAGCAGCTTACCGGGACAGGGCTCCGGGGAGCTGTTTTTT
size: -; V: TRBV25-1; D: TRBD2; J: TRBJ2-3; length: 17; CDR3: CASSESGAGGQGNTQYF; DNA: TGTGCCAGCAGTGAATCGGGAGCGGGAGGGCAGGGAAATACGCAGTATTTT
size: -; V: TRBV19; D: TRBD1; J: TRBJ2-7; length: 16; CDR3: CASSIDGDRGFYEQYF; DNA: TGTGCCAGTAGTATAGATGGGGACAGGGGTTTCTACGAGCAGTACTTC
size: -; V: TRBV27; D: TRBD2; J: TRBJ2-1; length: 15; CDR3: CASSLFRLANNEQFF; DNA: TGTGCCAGCAGTTTATTCCGACTAGCGAACAATGAGCAGTTCTTC
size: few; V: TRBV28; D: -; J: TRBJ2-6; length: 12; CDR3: CASSLPANVLTF; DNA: TGTGCCAGCAGCCTCCCGGCCAACGTCCTGACTTTC
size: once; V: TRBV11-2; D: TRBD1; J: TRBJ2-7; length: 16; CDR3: CASSATRTGAALGQYF; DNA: TGTGCCAGCAGCGCGACCCGGACAGGGGCCGCATTGGGGCAGTACTTC
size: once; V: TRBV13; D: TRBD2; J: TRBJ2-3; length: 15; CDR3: CASSGSGRGTDTQYF; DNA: TGTGCCAGCAGCGGTAGCGGGAGGGGCACAGATACGCAGTATTTT
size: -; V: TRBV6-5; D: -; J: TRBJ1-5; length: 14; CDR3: CASSPAGANQPQHF; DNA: TGTGCCAGCAGTCCAGCAGGTGCCAATCAGCCCCAGCATTTT
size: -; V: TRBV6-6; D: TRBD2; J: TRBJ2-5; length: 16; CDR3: CASSYSMVAGGETQYF; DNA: TGTGCCAGCAGTTACTCGATGGTAGCGGGAGGGGAGACCCAGTACTTC
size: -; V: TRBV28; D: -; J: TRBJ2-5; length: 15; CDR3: CASSFGSGTQETQYF; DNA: TGTGCCAGCAGTTTCGGAAGCGGAACACAAGAGACCCAGTACTTC
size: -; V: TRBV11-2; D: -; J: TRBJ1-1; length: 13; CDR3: CASSLRSRAEAFF; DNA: TGTGCCAGCAGCTTACGGAGCAGGGCTGAAGCTTTCTTT
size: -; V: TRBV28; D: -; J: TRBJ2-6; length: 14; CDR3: CASSSLSGANVLTF; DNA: TGTGCCAGCAGTTCATTGAGTGGGGCCAACGTCCTGACTTTC
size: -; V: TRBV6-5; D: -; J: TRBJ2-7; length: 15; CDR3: CASSYRGEGRYEQYF; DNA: TGTGCCAGCAGTTATAGGGGGGAGGGCCGCTACGAGCAGTACTTC
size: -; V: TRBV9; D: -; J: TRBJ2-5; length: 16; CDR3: CASSGKLGFRGETQYF; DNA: TGTGCCAGCAGCGGGAAACTAGGGTTCAGGGGAGAGACCCAGTACTTC
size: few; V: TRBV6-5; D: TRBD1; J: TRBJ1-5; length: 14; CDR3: CASSQGQGNQPQHF; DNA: TGTGCCAGCAGTCAGGGACAGGGCAATCAGCCCCAGCATTTT
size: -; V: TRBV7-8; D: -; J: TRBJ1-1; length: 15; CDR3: CASSLRQKMNTEAFF; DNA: TGTGCCAGCAGCTTAAGACAGAAGATGAACACTGAAGCTTTCTTT
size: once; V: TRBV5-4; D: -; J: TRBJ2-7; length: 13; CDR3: CASSFTGTPEQYF; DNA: TGTGCCAGCAGCTTCACCGGGACACCCGAGCAGTACTTC
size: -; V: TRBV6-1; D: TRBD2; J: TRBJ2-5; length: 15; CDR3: CASSEGPGGQETQYF; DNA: TGTGCCAGCAGTGAAGGGCCGGGAGGGCAAGAGACCCAGTACTTC
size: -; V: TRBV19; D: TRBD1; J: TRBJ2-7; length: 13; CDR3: CASNQYRGGEQYF; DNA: TGTGCCAGCAACCAATACAGGGGCGGCGAGCAGTACTTC
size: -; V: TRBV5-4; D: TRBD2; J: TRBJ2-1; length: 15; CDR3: CASSSSGRAYNEQFF; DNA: TGTGCCAGCAGCTCTAGCGGGAGAGCCTACAATGAGCAGTTCTTC